This T cell receptor (beta chain) emerged from a study of blood T cell repertoires in COVID-19. Study-wide background: Italy, Spain and the United States were the sources of the convalescent and acute COVID-19 samples.

In germline, CDR1 is SGHTA, CDR2 FQGNSA. The length of the CDR3 is 15 residues. J gave up 0 bases and V 4 bases, and 5 bases lay outside the gene matches. This clone occurred a few times. Per the original methods: Estimation of nucleated cell counts was performed using reference gene primer amplification. Sequenced by immunoSEQ multiplex PCR; TCRdb stores in-frame clones only, minus some. V and J calls and clone size come straight from that table; D and trimming were deduced from the DNA. The sample records fewer than 150,000 clones, 85% to 90% being singletons. This receptor was identified in a woman older than 75 with acute or convalescent COVID-19. The V call is TRBV7-2, the J call TRBJ1-2, with 7 positions matching TRBD1. The sequenced sample consisted of peripheral blood. CDR3 protein: CASSWRTGSNYGYTF. In DNA, the CDR3 is TGTGCCAGCAGCTGGAGGACAGGCTCTAACTATGGCTACACCTTC.